A selection of T cell receptor beta chains follows, all from one sample in a study of radiation and T cells in renal cell carcinoma. The method was immunoSEQ multiplex PCR; TCRdb's version includes in-frame clones alone and lacks a portion of them. This table holds 150,000 to 200,000 clones, 88% found once. Material: blood, obtained from a patient whose treatment included radiotherapy and nephrectomy. These receptors came from a woman in her forties or fifties with renal cell carcinoma. CDR3s include the opening cysteine and the closing phenylalanine or tryptophan. A D gene is named only where the DNA matches it firmly. Rows may omit the clone size; those that give it use once, few, many or a size class.

v_call	j_call	clone_size	d_call	cdr3_aa	cdr3_nt
TRBV5-1	TRBJ1-5	.	.	CASSLGVSNQPQHF	TGCGCCAGCAGCTTGGGCGTTAGCAATCAGCCCCAGCATTTT
TRBV5-8	TRBJ1-4	.	.	CASSFKGGSTNEKLFF	TGTGCCAGCAGCTTTAAGGGGGGATCGACTAATGAAAAACTGTTTTTT
TRBV9	TRBJ2-3	once	.	CASSVGGSTDTQYF	TGTGCCAGCAGCGTGGGGGGAAGCACAGATACGCAGTATTTT
TRBV5-1	TRBJ1-6	.	.	CASSLEADNSPLHF	TGCGCCAGCAGCTTGGAGGCAGATAATTCACCCCTCCACTTT
TRBV9	TRBJ1-3	.	.	CASSVEGTTGNTIYF	TGTGCCAGCAGCGTAGAGGGGACAACTGGAAACACCATATATTTT
TRBV5-4	TRBJ1-2	.	TRBD1	CASFWTGGNYGYTF	TGTGCCAGCTTCTGGACAGGTGGTAACTATGGCTACACCTTC
TRBV11-2	TRBJ2-1	.	TRBD2	CASSVAGASEQFF	TGTGCCAGCAGCGTAGCGGGGGCGAGTGAGCAGTTCTTC
TRBV19	TRBJ1-1	once	TRBD1	CASSRTGDSKNTEAFF	TGTGCCAGTAGTAGGACAGGGGACAGCAAGAACACTGAAGCTTTCTTT
TRBV9	TRBJ2-1	few	TRBD1	CASNLGQGARNEQFF	TGTGCCAGCAACCTGGGACAGGGGGCTCGCAATGAGCAGTTCTTC
TRBV4-1	TRBJ2-3	once	.	CASSQERDSTDTQYF	TGCGCCAGCAGCCAGGAAAGGGACAGCACAGATACGCAGTATTTT